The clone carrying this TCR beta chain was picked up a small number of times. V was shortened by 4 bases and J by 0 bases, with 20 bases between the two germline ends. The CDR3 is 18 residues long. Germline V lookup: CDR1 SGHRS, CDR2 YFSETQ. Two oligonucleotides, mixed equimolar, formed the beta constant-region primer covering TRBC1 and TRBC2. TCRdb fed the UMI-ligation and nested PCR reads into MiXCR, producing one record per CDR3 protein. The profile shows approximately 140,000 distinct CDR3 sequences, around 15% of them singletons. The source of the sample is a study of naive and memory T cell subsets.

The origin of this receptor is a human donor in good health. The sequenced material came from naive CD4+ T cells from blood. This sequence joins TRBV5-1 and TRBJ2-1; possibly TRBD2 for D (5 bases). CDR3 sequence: CASSVATTSGSSYNEQFF. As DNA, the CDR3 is TGCGCCAGCAGCGTAGCTACCACGAGCGGAAGCTCCTACAATGAGCAGTTCTTC.